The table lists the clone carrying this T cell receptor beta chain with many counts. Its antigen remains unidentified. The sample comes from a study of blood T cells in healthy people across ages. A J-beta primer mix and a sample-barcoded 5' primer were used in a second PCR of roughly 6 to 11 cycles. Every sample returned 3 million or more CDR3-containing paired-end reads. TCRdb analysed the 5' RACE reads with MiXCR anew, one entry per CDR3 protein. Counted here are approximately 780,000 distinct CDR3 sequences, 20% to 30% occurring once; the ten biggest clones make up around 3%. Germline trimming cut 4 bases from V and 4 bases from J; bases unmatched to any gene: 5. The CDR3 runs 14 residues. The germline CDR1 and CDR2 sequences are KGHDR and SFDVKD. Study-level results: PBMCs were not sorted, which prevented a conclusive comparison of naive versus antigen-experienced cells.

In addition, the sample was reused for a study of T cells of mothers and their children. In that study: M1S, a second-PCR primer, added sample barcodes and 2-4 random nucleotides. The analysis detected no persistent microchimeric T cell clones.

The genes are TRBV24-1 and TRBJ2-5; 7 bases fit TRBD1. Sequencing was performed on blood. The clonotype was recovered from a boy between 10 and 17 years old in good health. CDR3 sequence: CATSDRYRGETQYF. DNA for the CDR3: TGTGCCACCAGTGACCGATACAGGGGAGAGACCCAGTACTTC.